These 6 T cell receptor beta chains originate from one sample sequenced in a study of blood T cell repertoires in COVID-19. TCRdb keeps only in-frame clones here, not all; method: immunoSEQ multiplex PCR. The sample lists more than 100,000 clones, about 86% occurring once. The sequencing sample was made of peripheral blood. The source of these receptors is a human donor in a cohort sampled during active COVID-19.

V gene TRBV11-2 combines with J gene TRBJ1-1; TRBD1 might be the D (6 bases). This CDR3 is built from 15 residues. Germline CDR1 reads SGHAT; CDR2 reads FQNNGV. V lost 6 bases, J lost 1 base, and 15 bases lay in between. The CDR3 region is CASRPGGRPNTEAFF. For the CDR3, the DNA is TGTGCCAGCAGACCCGGGGGGCGGCCGAACACTGAAGCTTTCTTT.

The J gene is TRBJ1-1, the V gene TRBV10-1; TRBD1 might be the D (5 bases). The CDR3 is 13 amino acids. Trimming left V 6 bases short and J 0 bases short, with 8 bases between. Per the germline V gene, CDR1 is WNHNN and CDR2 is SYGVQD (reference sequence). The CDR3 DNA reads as TGCGCCAGCAGACAGGAGATGAACACTGAAGCTTTCTTT. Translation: CASRQEMNTEAFF.

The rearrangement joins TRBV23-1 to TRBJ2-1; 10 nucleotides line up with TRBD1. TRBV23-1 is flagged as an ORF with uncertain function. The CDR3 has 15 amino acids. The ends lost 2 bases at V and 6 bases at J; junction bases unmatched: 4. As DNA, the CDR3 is TGCGCCAGCAGTCAAGGTGGACAGGGGGGCAATGAGCAGTTCTTC. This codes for CASSQGGQGGNEQFF.

CDR3 nucleotides: TGTGCCAGCAGCGTATATTCTAGCACAGATACGCAGTATTTT. Its translation: CASSVYSSTDTQYF. The chain employs TRBV6-5 and TRBJ2-3; D is unresolved. The length of the CDR3 is 14 residues. Germline CDR1 reads MNHEY; CDR2 reads SVGAGI. Trimming took 6 bases from V and 0 from J, leaving 10 bases between them.

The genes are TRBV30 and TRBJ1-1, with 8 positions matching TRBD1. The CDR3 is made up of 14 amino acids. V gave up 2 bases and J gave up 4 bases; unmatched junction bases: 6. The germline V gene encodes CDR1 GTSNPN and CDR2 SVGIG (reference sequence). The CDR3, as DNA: TGTGCCTGGAGTAGACTGACAGGGGCCACTGAAGCTTTCTTT. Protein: CAWSRLTGATEAFF. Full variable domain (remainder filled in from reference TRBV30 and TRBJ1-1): SQTIHQWPATLVQPVGSPLSLECTVEGTSNPNLYWYRQAAGRGLQLLFYSVGIGQISSEVPQNLSASRPQDRQFILSSKKLLLSDSGFYLCAWSRLTGATEAFFGQGTRLTVV.

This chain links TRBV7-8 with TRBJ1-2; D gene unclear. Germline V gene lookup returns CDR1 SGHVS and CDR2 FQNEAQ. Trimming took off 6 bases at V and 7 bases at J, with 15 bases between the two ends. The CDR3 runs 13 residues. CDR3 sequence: CASSHGPRAGYTF. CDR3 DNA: TGTGCCAGCAGTCATGGGCCCCGAGCTGGCTACACCTTC.